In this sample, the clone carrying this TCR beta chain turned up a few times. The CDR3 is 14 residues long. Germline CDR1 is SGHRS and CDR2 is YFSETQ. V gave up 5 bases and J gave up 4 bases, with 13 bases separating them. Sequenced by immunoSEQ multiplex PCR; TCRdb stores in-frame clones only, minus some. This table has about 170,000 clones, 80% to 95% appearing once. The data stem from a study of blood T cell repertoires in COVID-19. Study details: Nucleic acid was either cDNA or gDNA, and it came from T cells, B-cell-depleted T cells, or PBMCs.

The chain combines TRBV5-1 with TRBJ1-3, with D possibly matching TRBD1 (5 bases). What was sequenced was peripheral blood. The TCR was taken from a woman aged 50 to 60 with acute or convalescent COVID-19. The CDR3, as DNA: TGCGCCAGCAGGAGAGAAGGGGTCGGAAACACCATATATTTT. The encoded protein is CASRREGVGNTIYF.